This passage covers 25 T cell receptor beta chains from one sample sequenced in a study of blood T cells in healthy people across ages. Primed by a sample-barcoded 5' primer and a J-beta primer mix, a second PCR proceeded for about 6 to 11 cycles. TCRdb passed the 5' RACE reads through MiXCR, listing each CDR3 protein once. The sample lists 850,000 to 1,100,000 distinct CDR3 sequences; approximately 38% were seen once. Sequencing was performed on blood. Receptors originate from a man between 18 and 29 years old in good health.

The chain employs TRBV4-1 and TRBJ2-3; a weak D match, TRBD2 (6 bases). The CDR3 extends over 13 amino acids. Per the germline V gene, CDR1 is MGHRA and CDR2 is YSYEKL. V was pared by 7 bases and J by 4 bases, with 12 bases between. The CDR3 region is CASTHGSSDTQYF. The CDR3 bases are TGCGCCAGCACCCACGGGAGCTCAGATACGCAGTATTTT.

The chain recombines TRBV6-1 with TRBJ2-1, with TRBD2 matching over 7 bases. J was trimmed by 2 bases and V by 5 bases; bases with no gene match: 9. Germline V gene lookup returns CDR1 MNHNS and CDR2 SASEGT. The CDR3 extends over 16 amino acids. The CDR3 nucleotides are TGTGCCAGCAGTCCGGGCCTAGCGGCTACCTACAATGAGCAGTTCTTC. Translated: CASSPGLAATYNEQFF.

The rearrangement links TRBV18 to TRBJ1-1; D perhaps matches TRBD1 (6 bases). The germline CDR1 and CDR2 sequences are KGHSH and LQKENI. CDR3 length equals 14 residues. Trimming cost V 3 bases and J 1 base, with 9 bases left between them. The CDR3 sequence is CASSPRGWNTEAFF. The CDR3 DNA sequence: TGTGCCAGCTCACCCAGGGGTTGGAACACTGAAGCTTTCTTT.

This clonotype was detected only a few times. This chain joins TRBV27 and TRBJ2-5, with 8 bases matching TRBD2. Trimming cost V 7 bases and J 1 base; bases outside gene matches: 8. The germline CDR1 and CDR2 sequences are MNHEY and SMNVEV (reference sequence). The CDR3 is 15 residues long. CDR3 sequence reads: CASTGIAGTQETQYF. As DNA, the CDR3 is TGTGCCAGCACCGGAATAGCGGGGACCCAAGAGACCCAGTACTTC.

The chain couples TRBV28 to TRBJ1-2, with TRBD1 matching 7 bases. V was pared by 5 bases and J by 4 bases, with 10 bases of the junction left unmatched. The CDR3 extends over 15 amino acids. From germline, CDR1 is MDHEN and CDR2 SYDVKM. This chain's CDR3 is CASSRTNDRVYGYTF. The CDR3 DNA reads as TGTGCCAGCAGTCGAACGAACGACAGGGTCTATGGCTACACCTTC.

This clonotype was recorded a few times. The gene calls are TRBV2 and TRBJ1-5; the D gene is possibly TRBD1 (5 bases). Deletions cut 4 bases from V and 0 bases from J, with 10 bases between. The V gene's germline CDR1 is SNHLY and CDR2 FYNNEI. CDR3 length: 15 amino acids. The CDR3 sequence: CASSGTQDSNQPQHF. The CDR3 DNA is TGTGCCAGCAGTGGGACACAGGATAGCAATCAGCCCCAGCATTTT.

This sequence joins TRBV18 and TRBJ2-7, with D possibly matching TRBD1 (7 bases). The better agreement between TRBJ2-4 and the DNA end casts doubt on the J call. Germline CDR1 reads KGHSH; CDR2 reads LQKENI. There are 15 residues in the CDR3. Here the CDR3 reads CASSPPTGRPNIQYF. In DNA, the CDR3 is TGTGCCAGCTCACCACCGACAGGGAGGCCGAACATTCAGTACTTC.

The CDR3 loop is CASSQVGQGIIYEQYF. The CDR3 coding sequence is TGTGCCAGCAGCCAAGTCGGACAGGGAATAATCTATGAGCAGTACTTC. The chain employs TRBV3-1 and TRBJ2-7, with 8 bases aligning to TRBD1. The V segment lost 1 base and the J segment 7 bases; nucleotides outside the gene matches: 12. The CDR3 sequence is 16 residues long. CDR1 and CDR2 from the germline V gene are LGHDT and YNNKEL (reference sequence).

The CDR3 reads CASSLRSGVWFF. The DNA for the CDR3 is TGTGCCAGCAGTTTAAGAAGCGGGGTCTGGTTCTTC. The chain couples TRBV27 to TRBJ2-1; 7 nucleotides agree with TRBD2. The germline gives CDR1 MNHEY, CDR2 SMNVEV (reference sequence). V gave up 2 bases and J gave up 15 bases; unmatched junction bases: 7. This CDR3 has 12 residues.

The chain has TRBV12-3 or TRBV12-4 and TRBJ1-5; D perhaps matches TRBD1 (5 bases). CDR3 length: 15 amino acids. Trimming took off 5 bases at V and 1 base at J, with 12 bases between the two ends. CDR3 DNA sequence: TGTGCCAGCAGTCCAGGGCGGAGGAGCAATCAGCCCCAGCATTTT. Translated: CASSPGRRSNQPQHF.

The genes are TRBV5-6 and TRBJ2-7; D possibly corresponds to TRBD2 (6 bases). The CDR3 has 16 residues. V was trimmed by 0 bases and J by 2 bases, leaving 15 bases between them. Germline CDR1 reads SGHDT; CDR2 reads YYEEEE. The chain's CDR3 is CASSLVRGKSPYEQYF. CDR3 nucleotide sequence: TGTGCCAGCAGCTTGGTTCGGGGGAAGAGTCCCTACGAGCAGTACTTC.

In its sample, this clonotype was seen a few times. The chain combines TRBV6-5 with TRBJ2-7; D might be TRBD1 (5 bases). V was trimmed by 0 bases and J by 2 bases, leaving 14 bases between them. The V gene's germline CDR1 is MNHEY and CDR2 SVGAGI. The CDR3 runs to 16 residues. The CDR3 coding sequence is TGTGCCAGCAGTTACTCGAGACCGACAGAAGCCTACGAGCAGTACTTC. Encoded protein: CASSYSRPTEAYEQYF.

The chain has TRBV7-8 and TRBJ2-3; possible D gene TRBD2, 5 bases. Trimming removed 10 bases from V and 1 base from J, with 15 bases in between. Germline V lookup: CDR1 SGHVS, CDR2 FQNEAQ. The CDR3 is made up of 14 amino acids. CDR3 amino acids: CAIEQRAGTDTQYF. The CDR3 nucleotides read TGTGCCATCGAACAGAGGGCGGGCACAGATACGCAGTATTTT.

The chain has TRBV20-1 and TRBJ1-2; D is uncertain. CDR1 and CDR2 (germline): DFQATT, SNEGSKA (reference sequence). CDR3 length equals 13 residues. Trimming shortened V by 3 bases and J by 2 bases, and 10 bases separated the two germline ends. This chain's CDR3 is CSARIPKNYGYTF. The CDR3 DNA follows: TGCAGTGCTAGGATCCCGAAAAACTATGGCTACACCTTC.

This clonotype was found a few times. This CDR3 reads CASSYGRAEAFF. The CDR3 DNA follows: TGTGCCAGCAGTTACGGAAGGGCTGAAGCTTTCTTT. The chain joins TRBV6-2 or TRBV6-3 to TRBJ1-1; D is undetermined. V was clipped by 2 bases and J by 6 bases, with 7 bases between them. Germline V CDR1 and CDR2: MNHEY, SVGEGT. The CDR3 runs to 12 residues.

The chain has TRBV5-1 and TRBJ1-6; D not resolved. With 0 bases removed from V and 9 bases from J, the gap between germline ends came to 10 bases. CDR1 is SGHRS and CDR2 is YFSETQ in the germline V gene. The CDR3 spans 14 residues. The CDR3 DNA follows: TGCGCCAGCAGCTTGGCCGAACTGGCTTCACCCCTCCACTTT. Protein product: CASSLAELASPLHF.

The table lists this clonotype with a few counts. This chain joins TRBV4-3 and TRBJ2-5, with D possibly TRBD1 on 6 matching bases. V lost 0 bases and J lost 2, with 19 bases in between. CDR1 and CDR2 from the germline V gene are LGHNA and YSLEER. The CDR3 extends over 18 amino acids. The CDR3 is CASSQERGAGAIQETQYF. CDR3 in DNA: TGCGCCAGCAGCCAAGAAAGAGGGGCAGGGGCCATACAAGAGACCCAGTACTTC.

This clonotype has at least ten counts. This may be a read error, as it is one base from a much larger clone. The V call is TRBV7-9, the J call TRBJ2-7; no firm D call. Germline values: CDR1 SEHNR, CDR2 FQNEAQ (reference sequence). Deletions cut 2 bases from V and 5 bases from J, with 4 bases between. This CDR3 is built from 11 residues. DNA of the CDR3: TGTGCCAGCAGCTTATCCCACGAGCAGTACTTC. Translated: CASSLSHEQYF. The full variable domain, its missing parts supplied by reference TRBV7-9 and TRBJ2-7, is DTGVSQNPRHKITKRGQNVTFRCDPISEHNRLYWYRQTLGQGPEFLTYFQNEAQLEKSRLLSDRFSAERPKGSFSTLEIQRTEQGDSAMYLCASSLSHEQYFGPGTRLTVT.

Only a few counts were recorded for this clonotype. The CDR3 loop reads CASSEDGGTGQPQHF. CDR3 DNA: TGTGCCAGCAGTGAAGATGGGGGAACGGGTCAGCCCCAGCATTTT. The chain links TRBV6-1 to TRBJ1-5; tentative D call: TRBD1 (5 bases). The V end was cut by 1 base, the J end by 6 bases, with 13 bases between. This CDR3 has 15 amino acids. The germline CDR1 and CDR2 sequences are MNHNS and SASEGT.

The chain is built from TRBV7-2 and TRBJ1-1; D possibly corresponds to TRBD1 (6 bases). CDR1 and CDR2 (germline): SGHTA, FQGNSA. The CDR3 runs to 15 residues. Deletions cut 1 base from V and 5 bases from J, with 14 bases between. CDR3: CASSLDGVGGTEAFF. CDR3 in DNA: TGTGCCAGCAGCTTAGATGGGGTAGGGGGTACTGAAGCTTTCTTT.

This clonotype appeared a few times. J is TRBJ2-7 and V is TRBV20-1, with TRBD2 as a possible D gene (6 bases). CDR1 DFQATT and CDR2 SNEGSKA come from the germline V gene (reference sequence). The V and J ends lost 3 bases and 0 bases respectively, with 12 bases between them. The CDR3 spans 14 residues. CDR3 sequence (DNA): TGCAGTGCTAGTCGGGTAGCGGTCTCCTACGAGCAGTACTTC. Translation: CSASRVAVSYEQYF.

This chain connects TRBV7-6 to TRBJ2-2, with no clear D. With 4 bases removed from V and 5 bases from J, the gap between germline ends came to 5 bases. This CDR3 is built from 12 residues. Germline CDR1 reads SGHVS; CDR2 reads FNYEAQ. Here the CDR3 reads CASSSETGELFF. The CDR3 region has the DNA TGTGCCAGCAGCTCAGAGACCGGGGAGCTGTTTTTT.

This clonotype has a handful of counts. The V gene is TRBV29-1, the J gene TRBJ1-2; TRBD1 might be the D (5 bases). Germline loops: CDR1 SQVTM, CDR2 ANQGSEA. The CDR3 is 14 residues long. Trimming cost V 2 bases and J 5 bases, with 15 bases left between them. CDR3 nucleotides: TGCAGCGTTGAATCGCGAAGGGGCGCATATGGCTACACCTTC. Translation gives CSVESRRGAYGYTF.

DNA of the CDR3: TGTGCCAGCAGCCGGGCAGGGGGCGGGACAGAGACCCAGTACTTC. It translates to CASSRAGGGTETQYF. The V and J genes are TRBV6-6 and TRBJ2-5; 8 positions agree with TRBD1. The trim removed 6 bases at V and 4 bases at J, leaving 10 bases unmatched. Looked up from germline, CDR1 is MNHNY and CDR2 is SVGAGI (reference sequence). This CDR3 is built from 15 residues.

On this clonotype: At one end, the junction sequence differs from germline, possibly due to a read error. The V gene is TRBV12-3 or TRBV12-4, the J gene TRBJ2-3; a weak D match, TRBD2 (5 bases). There are 12 residues in the CDR3. The CDR3 reads CASSSEGDMQYF. DNA for the CDR3: TGTGCCAGCAGCTCCGAGGGAGATATGCAGTATTTT.